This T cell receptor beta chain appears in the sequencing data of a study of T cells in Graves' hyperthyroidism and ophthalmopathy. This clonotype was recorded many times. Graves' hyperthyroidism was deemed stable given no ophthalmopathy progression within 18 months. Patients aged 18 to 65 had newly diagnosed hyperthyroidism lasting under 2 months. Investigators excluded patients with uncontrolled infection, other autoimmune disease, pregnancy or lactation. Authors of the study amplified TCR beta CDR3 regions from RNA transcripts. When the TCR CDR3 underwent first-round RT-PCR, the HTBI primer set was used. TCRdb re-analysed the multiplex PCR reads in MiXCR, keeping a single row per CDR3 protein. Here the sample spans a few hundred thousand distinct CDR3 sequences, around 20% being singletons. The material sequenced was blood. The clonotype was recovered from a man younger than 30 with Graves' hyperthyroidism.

The CDR3 here is CASSSSTVAELFF. DNA of the CDR3: TGTGCCAGCAGTTCCTCTACGGTCGCGGAGCTGTTTTTT. J is TRBJ2-2 and V is TRBV28; D gene unclear. The germline CDR1 and CDR2 sequences are MDHEN and SYDVKM. Trimming took 4 bases from V and 10 from J, leaving 13 bases between them. There are 13 residues in the CDR3.